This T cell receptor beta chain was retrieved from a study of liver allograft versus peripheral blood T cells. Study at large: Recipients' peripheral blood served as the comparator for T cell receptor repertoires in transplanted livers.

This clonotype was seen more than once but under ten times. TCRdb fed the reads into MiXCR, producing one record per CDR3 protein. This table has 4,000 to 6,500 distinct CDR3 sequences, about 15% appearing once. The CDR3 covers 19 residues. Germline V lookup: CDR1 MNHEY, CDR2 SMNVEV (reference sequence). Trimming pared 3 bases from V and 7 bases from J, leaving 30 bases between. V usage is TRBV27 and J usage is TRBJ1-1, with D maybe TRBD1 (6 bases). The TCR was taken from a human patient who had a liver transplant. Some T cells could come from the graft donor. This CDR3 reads CASSFALRTGSTKGGEAFF. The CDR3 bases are TGTGCCAGCAGTTTCGCTTTGCGGACGGGATCCACCAAGGGGGGTGAAGCTTTCTTT.